Below are 29 T cell receptor beta chains sequenced from a single sample in a study of post-analysis software for immune sequencing data. General study points: About five TRBV segments were more frequent in patients than controls; TRBV5-6, TRBV5-1 and TRBV20-1 belonged to this group.

Unique molecular identifiers were present in the TCR beta cDNA libraries. MiXCR was run by TCRdb on the PCR reads, yielding one entry per CDR3 protein. The repertoire has some 700,000 distinct CDR3 sequences, roughly three fifths of them found once; the top ten carry 11%. No antigens are known for them. Specimen: blood. The receptors were gathered from a girl aged 2 to 10 with multiple sclerosis.

The J gene is TRBJ1-3, the V gene TRBV12-3 or TRBV12-4; D remains unclear. V lost 2 bases and J 0 bases, leaving 8 bases between the germline ends. This CDR3 is built from 15 residues. The CDR3 DNA follows: TGTGCCAGCAGTTTATCGTTGAACTCTGGAAACACCATATATTTT. As protein: CASSLSLNSGNTIYF.

The chain links TRBV9 to TRBJ2-5; D is uncertain. The CDR3 length is 13 residues. V lost 0 bases, J lost 11 bases, and 14 bases lay in between. CDR1 and CDR2 (germline): SGDLS, YYNGEE. CDR3 coding DNA: TGTGCCAGCAGCGTAGATGGGAAGGGTGAGCAGTACTTC. Translating it yields CASSVDGKGEQYF. Looking up the rest from reference TRBV9 and TRBJ2-5 gives the full variable domain: DSGVTQTPKHLITATGQRVTLRCSPRSGDLSVYWYQQSLDQGLQFLIQYYNGEERAKGNILERFSAQQFPDLHSELNLSSLELGDSALYFCASSVDGKGEQYFGPGTRLLVL.

V gene TRBV27 combines with J gene TRBJ2-1; D not resolved. CDR3 size: 14 residues. The V gene lost 4 bases and the J gene lost 7 bases, with 14 bases spanning the gap. The germline gives CDR1 MNHEY, CDR2 SMNVEV (reference sequence). CDR3 protein: CASSSPGEVNEQFF. CDR3 nucleotides: TGTGCCAGCAGTTCTCCCGGCGAGGTTAATGAGCAGTTCTTC.

This clonotype has only one observation. One junction end does not reproduce the germline sequence, and a read error may be involved. This chain connects TRBV28 to TRBJ2-7; D is possibly TRBD2 (5 bases). The CDR3 has 15 amino acids. Germline loops: CDR1 MDHEN, CDR2 SYDVKM. The CDR3 sequence: CASKTQRGDSYERYF. For the CDR3, the DNA is TGTGCCAGCAAGACCCAACGGGGTGACTCCTACGAGCGGTACTTC.

V gene TRBV6-6 combines with J gene TRBJ2-3; D is possibly TRBD2 (5 bases). Trimming pared 4 bases from V and 5 bases from J, leaving 10 bases between. This CDR3 contains 13 residues. Germline CDR1 reads MNHNY; CDR2 reads SVGAGI (reference sequence). This CDR3 is CASSSGWKDTQYF. CDR3 coding DNA: TGTGCCAGCAGTTCGGGGTGGAAAGATACGCAGTATTTT.

J is TRBJ2-7 and V is TRBV6-6; 9 positions match TRBD1. The V and J ends lost 7 bases and 1 base, in that order; junction bases with no gene match: 5. CDR1 and CDR2 from the germline V gene are MNHNY and SVGAGI (reference sequence). The CDR3 extends over 14 amino acids. The DNA of the CDR3 is TGTGCCAGCACCGCGACAGGGGGGTCCTACGAGCAGTACTTC. Protein: CASTATGGSYEQYF.

The genes are TRBV7-9 and TRBJ2-6; D call uncertain. CDR3 length: 15 amino acids. Looked up from germline, CDR1 is SEHNR and CDR2 is FQNEAQ (reference sequence). V was trimmed by 2 bases and J by 4 bases, leaving 9 bases between them. CDR3 in DNA: TGTGCCAGCAGCTTAAAAATAACCGGGGCCAACGTCCTGACTTTC. Translation gives CASSLKITGANVLTF.

The V and J genes are TRBV6-5 and TRBJ2-7; 11 bases fit TRBD2. The CDR3 runs to 15 residues. The V and J ends lost 6 bases and 3 bases, in that order; junction bases with no gene match: 7. Germline V gene sequence: CDR1 MNHEY, CDR2 SVGAGI. The CDR3 nucleotides are TGTGCCAGCAGCGGCCCGACTAGCGGGAACTACGAGCAGTACTTC. Translated: CASSGPTSGNYEQYF.

V gene TRBV12-3 or TRBV12-4 combines with J gene TRBJ2-1; maybe TRBD1 (6 bases). V lost 6 bases to trimming and J lost 2 bases, with 17 bases between them. The CDR3 extends over 16 amino acids. DNA for the CDR3: TGTGCCAGCAGGGGGACAAGATCGACTACCTACAATGAGCAGTTCTTC. As protein: CASRGTRSTTYNEQFF.

This clonotype was recorded a few times. The chain recombines TRBV3-1 with TRBJ2-4, with TRBD2 as a possible D gene (6 bases). The J call may be in error: the DNA end matches TRBJ2-7 better. The CDR3 loop spans 14 amino acids. Looked up from germline, CDR1 is LGHDT and CDR2 is YNNKEL (reference sequence). The CDR3 sequence is CASSQVGGQNEQYF. The CDR3 nucleotides read TGTGCCAGCAGCCAAGTCGGGGGTCAGAACGAGCAGTACTTC.

CDR3 DNA: TGTGCCAGCAGCTTGTATTCCGCGATTAAAAACATTCAGTACTTC. As protein: CASSLYSAIKNIQYF. The V and J genes are TRBV5-6 and TRBJ2-4; D not resolved. CDR3 length equals 15 residues. The ends were cut back, 1 base at V and 4 bases at J, with 12 bases in the middle. Germline V gives CDR1 SGHDT, CDR2 YYEEEE.

The chain uses TRBV10-1 and TRBJ2-3; the D gene is possibly TRBD2 (5 bases). Germline values: CDR1 WNHNN, CDR2 SYGVQD (reference sequence). There are 13 residues in the CDR3. Trimming took off 2 bases at V and 10 bases at J, with 13 bases between the two ends. The CDR3 loop is CASSEPKRVAQYF. The CDR3 DNA sequence: TGCGCCAGCAGTGAGCCGAAGAGGGTGGCGCAGTATTTT.

The gene calls are TRBV7-8 and TRBJ2-3; tentatively, D is TRBD2 (6 bases). This CDR3 is built from 16 residues. Germline-derived CDR1 and CDR2 are SGHVS and FQNEAQ. V was cut by 2 bases and J by 4 bases, with 16 bases left in between. The CDR3 reads CASSLKLTGVPDTQYF. The CDR3 DNA is TGTGCCAGCAGCTTAAAACTAACGGGAGTCCCAGATACGCAGTATTTT.

This clonotype turned up a few times. The V gene is TRBV29-1, the J gene TRBJ2-7, with no clear D. V was trimmed by 4 bases and J by 3 bases, leaving 10 bases between them. Germline loops: CDR1 SQVTM, CDR2 ANQGSEA. The CDR3 contains 12 residues. CDR3 in amino acids: CSVGVSLYEQYF. DNA for the CDR3: TGCAGCGTTGGCGTTTCTCTCTACGAGCAGTACTTC.

J is TRBJ2-1 and V is TRBV7-8; 12 positions match TRBD1. The CDR3 is 15 amino acids. Germline V gives CDR1 SGHVS, CDR2 FQNEAQ. V lost 1 base and J lost 8; bases outside the gene matches: 3. The DNA for the CDR3 is TGTGCCAGCAGCTTAGGCGGGACAGGGGGCCATGAGCAGTTCTTC. Its translation: CASSLGGTGGHEQFF.

This clonotype was recorded a few times. The genes are TRBV29-1 and TRBJ2-5; D unclear. CDR1 and CDR2 (germline): SQVTM, ANQGSEA. V lost 6 bases and J lost 4, with 15 bases in between. The CDR3 is 13 amino acids. This CDR3 reads CSVGRVLGETQYF. For the CDR3, the DNA is TGCAGCGTGGGCCGGGTTCTAGGAGAGACCCAGTACTTC.

The rearrangement joins TRBV5-1 to TRBJ2-4, with TRBD2 matching over 11 bases. The J call is in doubt because the DNA end fits TRBJ2-5 better. Germline V gene data show CDR1 as SGHRS and CDR2 as YFSETQ. The CDR3 contains 15 residues. The CDR3 DNA sequence: TGCGCCAGCAGCCGCCGGGGACTAGCGGAAGAGACCCAGTACTTC. Amino acids: CASSRRGLAEETQYF.

The CDR3 DNA reads TGTGCCAGCAGCTTGAGCGGGGTAGGGGGCTACACCTTC. Translating it yields CASSLSGVGGYTF. The chain couples TRBV5-6 to TRBJ1-2; D ambiguous. From germline, CDR1 is SGHDT and CDR2 YYEEEE. V was shortened by 1 base and J by 8 bases, with 12 bases between the two germline ends. The CDR3 is 13 amino acids.

The rearrangement uses TRBV28 and TRBJ2-5; possibly TRBD2 for D (6 bases). Matching the DNA end better, TRBJ2-7 makes the J call doubtful. In germline, CDR1 is MDHEN, CDR2 SYDVKM. CDR3 size: 15 residues. The CDR3 DNA reads as TGTGCCAGCAGGCCTGAAATTGGACGGAGGGACGAGCAGTACTTC. Its translation is CASRPEIGRRDEQYF.

The chain is built from TRBV12-3 or TRBV12-4 and TRBJ2-5; D remains unclear. The CDR3 is 14 residues long. The V end was cut by 6 bases, the J end by 2 bases, with 13 bases between. The CDR3, as DNA: TGTGCCAGCAGACCGCGTGGGCCACAAGAGACCCAGTACTTC. Translated: CASRPRGPQETQYF.

V is TRBV25-1 and J is TRBJ1-6, with D tentatively TRBD1 (5 bases). Germline values: CDR1 MGHDK, CDR2 SYGVNS. The V end lost 2 bases, the J end lost 5 bases, and 13 bases lay between the germline ends. The CDR3 is 16 residues long. CDR3: CASSEQGRKNNSPLHF. The CDR3 DNA sequence: TGTGCCAGCAGTGAACAGGGCAGGAAAAATAATTCACCCCTCCACTTT.

The chain has TRBV4-3 and TRBJ2-3; a weak D match, TRBD1 (6 bases). The CDR3 totals 16 residues. Germline V gene sequence: CDR1 LGHNA, CDR2 YSLEER. V shed 0 bases and J shed 1 base, with 11 bases lying between them. The CDR3 DNA reads as TGCGCCAGCAGCCAAGAAACCCCAGGGGGCACAGATACGCAGTATTTT. It translates to CASSQETPGGTDTQYF.

The chain combines TRBV5-1 with TRBJ2-7; D is uncertain. V lost 0 bases to trimming and J lost 2 bases, with 9 bases between them. The CDR3 sequence is 14 residues long. Germline V gene data show CDR1 as SGHRS and CDR2 as YFSETQ. CDR3 coding DNA: TGCGCCAGCAGCTTGGCGGTGGGAACCTACGAGCAGTACTTC. Amino acid sequence: CASSLAVGTYEQYF.

There are a few counts of this clonotype. DNA of the CDR3: TGCGCCAGCAGTGTGGGGCCCACAGATACGCAGTATTTT. Encoded protein: CASSVGPTDTQYF. The V and J genes are TRBV10-1 and TRBJ2-3; the D gene is possibly TRBD1 (5 bases). V lost 4 bases and J 2 bases, leaving 7 bases between the germline ends. The CDR3 is 13 amino acids. Germline values: CDR1 WNHNN, CDR2 SYGVQD (reference sequence).

This clonotype has only a few counts. The V and J genes are TRBV12-3 or TRBV12-4 and TRBJ1-5; no clear D. Trimming pared 5 bases from V and 8 bases from J, leaving 19 bases between. The CDR3 runs to 15 residues. CDR3 sequence reads: CASSPSTGPREPQHF. DNA of the CDR3: TGTGCCAGCAGTCCCTCGACCGGGCCCCGGGAGCCCCAGCATTTT.

In its sample, this clonotype was seen a few times. The chain has TRBV20-1 and TRBJ2-1; 15 bases fit TRBD2. Germline V gene sequence: CDR1 DFQATT, CDR2 SNEGSKA (reference sequence). V dropped 6 bases and J dropped 2; count of bases not matched to a gene: 8. This CDR3 is 17 amino acids long. CDR3 bases: TGCAGTGCCAGGTTCCGGACTAGCGGGAGGGCCTACAATGAGCAGTTCTTC. Its translation is CSARFRTSGRAYNEQFF.

J is TRBJ2-7 and V is TRBV5-1; D gene uncertain. V lost 4 bases, J lost 0 bases, and 14 bases lay in between. The CDR3 runs to 15 residues. Germline CDR1 SGHRS, CDR2 YFSETQ. CDR3: CASSIRSESSYEQYF. The CDR3 DNA sequence: TGCGCCAGCAGCATCCGATCAGAAAGCTCCTACGAGCAGTACTTC.

The genes are TRBV4-3 and TRBJ1-1; no reliable D call. V dropped 0 bases and J dropped 2 bases, with 10 bases sitting between them. Germline-derived CDR1 and CDR2 are LGHNA and YSLEER. CDR3 length equals 15 residues. The CDR3 DNA is TGCGCCAGCAGCCAAGATCTAGAGGGAAACACTGAAGCTTTCTTT. It yields the protein CASSQDLEGNTEAFF.

V is TRBV20-1 and J is TRBJ2-5; D remains unclear. This CDR3 spans 13 amino acids. With 0 bases removed from V and 2 bases from J, the gap between germline ends came to 7 bases. Germline V gives CDR1 DFQATT, CDR2 SNEGSKA (reference sequence). In nucleotides, the CDR3 is TGCAGTGCTAGAGATATCAGACAAGAGACCCAGTACTTC. Translation: CSARDIRQETQYF.